Listed below are T cell receptor beta chains from one sample, sequenced in a study of radiation and T cells in renal cell carcinoma. Method: immunoSEQ multiplex PCR; TCRdb's copy keeps in-frame clones and lacks some. Here the sample spans 150,000 or so clones, roughly 90% being singletons. This material consisted of blood, taken from a patient whose treatment included radiotherapy and nephrectomy. The receptors come from a woman aged 50 to 65 with renal cell carcinoma. Both conserved end residues are part of each CDR3. Each record gives: D gene, clone size, V gene, CDR3 length, J gene, CDR3 DNA, CDR3 protein. The D gene is left open where the match is weak. Clone size is not always given. Where it is, it says once, few, many or a class for expanded clones.

d_call: -
clone_size: -
v_call: TRBV7-7
cdr3_length: 15
j_call: TRBJ1-1
cdr3_nt: TGTGCTAGCAGCTGGGGGGGGGTAGTGAACACTGAAGCTTTCTTT
cdr3_aa: CASSWGGVVNTEAFF

d_call: -
clone_size: -
v_call: TRBV6-5
cdr3_length: 16
j_call: TRBJ2-7
cdr3_nt: TGTGCCAGCAGTTACTCTGGCACCATACCCACCTACGAGCAGTACTTC
cdr3_aa: CASSYSGTIPTYEQYF

d_call: -
clone_size: -
v_call: TRBV29-1
cdr3_length: 12
j_call: TRBJ1-3
cdr3_nt: TGCAGCGTTCCGGGTACCGGAAACACCATATATTTT
cdr3_aa: CSVPGTGNTIYF

d_call: TRBD1
clone_size: -
v_call: TRBV7-9
cdr3_length: 16
j_call: TRBJ1-1
cdr3_nt: TGTGCCAGCAGCCCCCCTGGACAGGAGAAGAACACTGAAGCTTTCTTT
cdr3_aa: CASSPPGQEKNTEAFF

d_call: -
clone_size: -
v_call: TRBV20-1
cdr3_length: 11
j_call: TRBJ1-4
cdr3_nt: TGCAGTGCCGAACTACAGGAAAAACTGTTTTTT
cdr3_aa: CSAELQEKLFF

d_call: -
clone_size: -
v_call: TRBV19
cdr3_length: 15
j_call: TRBJ1-2
cdr3_nt: TGTGCCAGTAGTTTGTCAGGTGATTCTAACTATGGCTACACCTTC
cdr3_aa: CASSLSGDSNYGYTF

d_call: -
clone_size: -
v_call: TRBV18
cdr3_length: 15
j_call: TRBJ2-7
cdr3_nt: TGTGCCAGCTCACCCCCGGTAGGGAGTGACTACGAGCAGTACTTC
cdr3_aa: CASSPPVGSDYEQYF

d_call: TRBD1
clone_size: -
v_call: TRBV7-2
cdr3_length: 16
j_call: TRBJ1-2
cdr3_nt: TGTGCCAGCAGCTTAACTGGGACAGGGAGGGCCTATGGCTACACCTTC
cdr3_aa: CASSLTGTGRAYGYTF

d_call: -
clone_size: once
v_call: TRBV6-1
cdr3_length: 15
j_call: TRBJ2-2
cdr3_nt: TGTGCCAGCAGTGGGGGACATAGGTCGGCCGGGGAGCTGTTTTTT
cdr3_aa: CASSGGHRSAGELFF

d_call: -
clone_size: -
v_call: TRBV4-3
cdr3_length: 14
j_call: TRBJ1-1
cdr3_nt: TGCGCCAGCAGCCAAGAGCGCCAGAACACTGAAGCTTTCTTT
cdr3_aa: CASSQERQNTEAFF

d_call: -
clone_size: -
v_call: TRBV7-8
cdr3_length: 13
j_call: TRBJ1-2
cdr3_nt: TGTGCCAGCAGCTTAGCACAGCATTATGGCTACACCTTC
cdr3_aa: CASSLAQHYGYTF

d_call: TRBD2
clone_size: -
v_call: TRBV30
cdr3_length: 16
j_call: TRBJ2-3
cdr3_nt: TGTGCCTGGAGTCCGGGACTAGCGGGGGGGGCAGATACGCAGTATTTT
cdr3_aa: CAWSPGLAGGADTQYF

d_call: -
clone_size: -
v_call: TRBV6-5
cdr3_length: 13
j_call: TRBJ2-5
cdr3_nt: TGTGCCAGCAGCCGTCAGGTGGAAGAGACCCAGTACTTC
cdr3_aa: CASSRQVEETQYF

d_call: -
clone_size: -
v_call: TRBV5-1
cdr3_length: 14
j_call: TRBJ1-2
cdr3_nt: TGCGCCAGCAGCTTAGGACCTTCCGAGAGGGGCTACACCTTC
cdr3_aa: CASSLGPSERGYTF

d_call: -
clone_size: -
v_call: TRBV5-5
cdr3_length: 12
j_call: TRBJ2-7
cdr3_nt: TGTGCCAGCAGCTTGGTTGGCTACGAGCAGTACTTC
cdr3_aa: CASSLVGYEQYF

d_call: -
clone_size: few
v_call: TRBV2
cdr3_length: 10
j_call: TRBJ1-2
cdr3_nt: TGTGCCAGCAGTCGAGGGGGCTACACCTTC
cdr3_aa: CASSRGGYTF